These 30 T cell receptor beta chains share one sample of origin, sequenced in a study of molecular identifiers for immune sequencing clone quantification. TCRdb passed the PCR reads through MiXCR, listing each CDR3 protein once. Of about 330,000 distinct CDR3 sequences detected, roughly 24% appear once; the ten largest clones hold 0.65% to 0.75%. Sequenced: naive CD8+ T cells from blood, with Jurkat cell RNA spiked in. The subset: FACS-sorted CD8+CD4-CCR7+CD45RA+ naive T cells. These TCRs come from a human donor in good health. Some libraries in this study had Jurkat cell RNA spiked in.

This clonotype was detected ten times or more. The rearrangement links TRBV7-9 to TRBJ1-1; D is perhaps TRBD1 (5 bases). The CDR3 spans 12 residues. Germline-derived CDR1 and CDR2 are SEHNR and FQNEAQ (reference sequence). Trimming pared 5 bases from V and 5 bases from J, leaving 9 bases between. The chain's CDR3 is CASSRGGTEAFF. CDR3 DNA sequence: TGTGCCAGCAGCCGTGGGGGTACTGAAGCTTTCTTT.

Only a few counts were recorded for this clonotype. The V call is TRBV7-8, the J call TRBJ1-4; D gene ambiguous. V was pared by 4 bases and J by 7 bases, with 10 bases between. CDR3 length: 13 residues. The V gene's germline CDR1 is SGHVS and CDR2 FQNEAQ. The CDR3 DNA reads TGTGCCAGCAGCTCACGTTGGGTTGAAAAACTGTTTTTT. This sequence encodes CASSSRWVEKLFF.

This clonotype was counted only a few times. The V gene is TRBV2, the J gene TRBJ2-5; no definite D call. The CDR3 totals 12 residues. The germline V gene encodes CDR1 SNHLY and CDR2 FYNNEI. V dropped 6 bases and J dropped 1 base, with 6 bases sitting between them. The CDR3 coding sequence is TGTGCCAGCAGACAGATCCAAGAGACCCAGTACTTC. It codes for CASRQIQETQYF.

The table lists this clonotype with a few counts. This may be a read error: a much more frequent sequence differs by one nucleotide. The V gene is TRBV29-1, the J gene TRBJ2-5, with 8 bases aligning to TRBD2. Germline loops: CDR1 SQVTM, CDR2 ANQGSEA. The CDR3 is 13 amino acids. The CDR3 loop reads CSFIAGNQEPQYF. The CDR3 DNA is TGCAGCTTCATAGCGGGGAACCAAGAGCCCCAGTACTTC.

This chain connects TRBV28 to TRBJ1-4, with D uncertain. The CDR3 totals 15 residues. The germline V gene encodes CDR1 MDHEN and CDR2 SYDVKM. With 3 bases removed from V and 3 bases from J, the gap between germline ends came to 11 bases. The CDR3 DNA is TGTGCCAGCAGTTTTCGGGGAGCAGCTAATGAAAAACTGTTTTTT. Protein sequence: CASSFRGAANEKLFF. The full variable domain, completed using reference TRBV28 and TRBJ1-4, is DVKVTQSSRYLVKRTGEKVFLECVQDMDHENMFWYRQDPGLGLRLIYFSYDVKMKEKGDIPEGYSVSREKKERFSLILESASTNQTSMYLCASSFRGAANEKLFFGSGTQLSVL.

Points on this clonotype: The junction and the germline gene differ at one end; a read error may be behind it. The genes are TRBV2 and TRBJ1-4; weak D call: TRBD1 (6 bases). The CDR3 length is 15 residues. The germline CDR1 and CDR2 sequences are SNHLY and FYNNEI. The CDR3 region has the DNA TGTGCCAGCAGTAATGCAGGGGCAGCTAATGAAAAAGTGTTTTTT. Its translation: CASSNAGAANEKVFF. Using reference TRBV2 and TRBJ1-4 for the parts outside the CDR3, the full variable domain is EPEVTQTPSHQVTQMGQEVILRCVPISNHLYFYWYRQILGQKVEFLVSFYNNEISEKSEIFDDQFSVERPDGSNFTLKIRSTKLEDSAMYFCASSNAGAANEKVFFGSGTQLSVL.

The chain joins TRBV7-9 to TRBJ2-3; 8 positions match TRBD2. After removal of 3 bases from V and 2 bases from J, the junction contained 7 bases not matched to a gene. Germline assignment: CDR1 SEHNR and CDR2 FQNEAQ (reference sequence). This CDR3 has 16 amino acids. The CDR3 region is CASSFLLAEPTDTQYF. The CDR3 DNA follows: TGTGCCAGCAGCTTCTTACTAGCGGAGCCCACAGATACGCAGTATTTT.

To note about this clonotype: Possible read error: a much larger clone is one base away. This rearrangement joins TRBV29-1 to TRBJ2-2, with a tentative D call TRBD2 (5 bases). CDR3 length: 10 residues. CDR1 and CDR2 from the germline V gene are SQVTM and ANQGSEA. CDR3 DNA sequence: TGCAGCGTTGCTGACGGGAAGCTGTTTTTT. Amino acid sequence: CSVADGKLFF.

About this clonotype itself: Here the CDR3 omits its conserved ending phenylalanine or tryptophan, so a read error is the likely source. The chain is built from TRBV7-6 and TRBJ2-6; D is perhaps TRBD1 (6 bases). The CDR3 runs 16 residues. Germline V gene lookup returns CDR1 SGHVS and CDR2 FNYEAQ. The ends were cut back, 5 bases at V and 3 bases at J, with 14 bases in the middle. The CDR3 sequence is CASSQNTGIGANVLTI. CDR3 in DNA: TGTGCCAGCAGCCAAAACACAGGGATTGGGGCCAACGTCCTGACTATC.

About this clonotype itself: A much larger clonotype is one base distant, so this may be a read error. The V and J genes are TRBV27 and TRBJ2-3, with D perhaps being TRBD1 or TRBD2 (5 bases each). The CDR3 is 15 amino acids. Germline V gene data show CDR1 as MNHEY and CDR2 as SMNVEV (reference sequence). The CDR3 here is CASNLGASNTDTQYF. The CDR3 bases are TGTGCCAGCAATTTAGGGGCTAGCAACACAGATACGCAGTATTTT.

Many counts were recorded for this clonotype. This chain connects TRBV5-6 to TRBJ1-1, with TRBD1 matching over 8 bases. This CDR3 region has 17 residues. With V trimmed by 1 base and J by 5 bases, 13 bases remained unmatched. Germline V gives CDR1 SGHDT, CDR2 YYEEEE. CDR3 residues: CASSLSSAGGFGTEAFF. The CDR3 DNA sequence: TGTGCCAGCAGCTTGAGCTCGGCAGGGGGCTTCGGTACTGAAGCTTTCTTT.

The DNA for the CDR3 is TGTGCCAGTAGTGCCGGACTAGCGGGAGGGCACTACGAGCAGTACTTC. Translation gives CASSAGLAGGHYEQYF. V usage is TRBV19 and J usage is TRBJ2-7; 15 bases fit TRBD2. V gave up 5 bases and J gave up 3 bases; unmatched junction bases: 5. The germline V gene encodes CDR1 LNHDA and CDR2 SQIVND (reference sequence). This CDR3 is built from 16 residues.

There are many counts of this clonotype. This sequence joins TRBV29-1 and TRBJ2-3, with D unresolved. The V and J ends lost 0 bases and 3 bases respectively, with 13 bases between them. Germline CDR1 and CDR2: SQVTM and ANQGSEA. The CDR3 loop spans 15 amino acids. The chain's CDR3 is CSVEDPEIGTDTQYF. CDR3 in DNA: TGCAGCGTTGAAGATCCGGAGATCGGGACAGATACGCAGTATTTT.

This clonotype was counted ten times or more. The rearrangement joins TRBV28 to TRBJ2-1; D not certain. Germline V gene lookup returns CDR1 MDHEN and CDR2 SYDVKM. CDR3 length: 14 residues. V was pared by 7 bases and J by 2 bases, with 12 bases between. The CDR3 region is CASTLPGPYNEQFF. CDR3 in DNA: TGTGCCAGCACCCTACCCGGGCCCTACAATGAGCAGTTCTTC.

There are a few counts of this clonotype. A much larger clone sits a single nucleotide away, making a read error possible. The V call is TRBV29-1, the J call TRBJ2-3, with a possible D match to TRBD1 (5 bases). The CDR3 is 14 amino acids. V was pared by 4 bases and J by 6 bases, with 17 bases between. Germline CDR1 and CDR2: SQVTM and ANQGSEA. The CDR3 loop reads CSVGDERGGDTQYF. In DNA form, the CDR3 reads TGCAGCGTTGGAGATGAAAGGGGTGGTGATACGCAGTATTTT.

This clonotype was seen a handful of times. The chain employs TRBV27 and TRBJ1-5; D may be TRBD1 (5 bases). CDR3 length: 12 residues. Germline V gene lookup returns CDR1 MNHEY and CDR2 SMNVEV (reference sequence). V lost 0 bases and J lost 9, with 6 bases in between. The CDR3 nucleotides read TGTGCCAGCAGTTTATCCGGGGGGCCCCAGCATTTT. It specifies CASSLSGGPQHF.

The chain carries TRBV7-9 and TRBJ2-4; TRBD2 agrees at 11 bases. There are 18 residues in the CDR3. Germline values: CDR1 SEHNR, CDR2 FQNEAQ (reference sequence). V was pared by 5 bases and J by 0 bases, with 9 bases of the junction left unmatched. CDR3 nucleotides: TGTGCCAGCAGCCCCCTTAGCGGGGGGGGACTAGCCAAAAACATTCAGTACTTC. It specifies CASSPLSGGGLAKNIQYF. Variable domain in full (rest from reference TRBV7-9 and TRBJ2-4): DTGVSQNPRHKITKRGQNVTFRCDPISEHNRLYWYRQTLGQGPEFLTYFQNEAQLEKSRLLSDRFSAERPKGSFSTLEIQRTEQGDSAMYLCASSPLSGGGLAKNIQYFGAGTRLSVL.

This clonotype was seen ten or more times. The chain couples TRBV7-6 to TRBJ1-1; no definite D call. This CDR3 is built from 11 residues. CDR1 is SGHVS, CDR2 FNYEAQ, per germline. Trimming took off 5 bases at V and 5 bases at J, with 6 bases between the two ends. CDR3 region: CASSDGTEAFF. In nucleotides, the CDR3 is TGTGCCAGCAGCGACGGAACTGAAGCTTTCTTT.

In this sample, this clonotype turned up a few times. V is TRBV11-2 and J is TRBJ1-1; D remains ambiguous. This CDR3 is 15 amino acids long. V was shortened by 1 base and J by 0 bases, with 9 bases between the two germline ends. In germline, CDR1 is SGHAT, CDR2 FQNNGV. The CDR3 loop reads CASSLGQFMNTEAFF. In DNA, the CDR3 is TGTGCCAGCAGCTTAGGTCAGTTCATGAACACTGAAGCTTTCTTT.

On this clonotype: A much larger clone lies one base from this, so it may be a read error. This sequence joins TRBV5-1 and TRBJ2-4; 10 bases are a match to TRBD2. This CDR3 has 18 residues. Losses at the gene ends were 0 bases for V and 2 bases for J; bases not matched to a gene: 8. The V gene's germline CDR1 is SGHRS and CDR2 YFSETQ. This chain's CDR3 is CASSLAASGRDPKNIQYF. In DNA form, the CDR3 reads TGCGCCAGCAGCTTGGCCGCAAGCGGGAGGGACCCCAAAAACATTCAGTACTTC.

This clonotype was seen only a few times. V gene TRBV4-1 combines with J gene TRBJ2-5; 12 nucleotides line up with TRBD2. Trimming took 3 bases from V and 0 from J; bases not matched to a gene: 5. The CDR3 loop spans 17 amino acids. Germline CDR1 reads MGHRA; CDR2 reads YSYEKL. CDR3: CASSQATSGGHQETQYF. CDR3 DNA: TGCGCCAGCAGCCAGGCCACTAGCGGGGGGCACCAAGAGACCCAGTACTTC.

This clonotype was picked up many times. The junction departs from the called germline gene at one end, perhaps through a read error. The chain joins TRBV20-1 to TRBJ1-1; D remains ambiguous. The CDR3 spans 13 residues. CDR1 is DFQATT and CDR2 is SNEGSKA in the germline V gene (reference sequence). CDR3 protein: CSARDRGNPEAFF. Here the CDR3 DNA reads TGCAGTGCTAGAGATCGAGGGAACCCTGAAGCTTTCTTT.

This clonotype was seen more than once but under ten times. The chain is built from TRBV11-1 and TRBJ2-7; a weak D match, TRBD1 (7 bases). The ends were cut back, 5 bases at V and 3 bases at J, with 17 bases in the middle. The CDR3 spans 15 residues. Germline CDR1 reads SGHAT; CDR2 reads FQDESV (reference sequence). CDR3 region: CASSPPGGGYYEQYF. CDR3 DNA sequence: TGTGCCAGCAGCCCTCCAGGAGGGGGCTACTACGAGCAGTACTTC.

There are a few counts of this clonotype. This chain uses TRBV20-1 with TRBJ1-5, with D uncertain. The CDR3 runs to 13 residues. V gave up 6 bases and J gave up 6 bases, with 15 bases separating them. Germline V CDR1 and CDR2: DFQATT, SNEGSKA (reference sequence). CDR3 coding DNA: TGCAGTGCCCCCGAGGGTCTGGGTCAGCCCCAGCATTTT. It specifies CSAPEGLGQPQHF.

In this sample, this clonotype turned up a few times. The genes are TRBV19 and TRBJ2-5, with a tentative D call TRBD2 (7 bases). Looked up from germline, CDR1 is LNHDA and CDR2 is SQIVND (reference sequence). This CDR3 contains 18 residues. V lost 4 bases, J lost 5 bases, and 26 bases lay in between. The CDR3 is CASSNQGSGGSLVETQYF. CDR3 DNA sequence: TGTGCCAGTAGTAACCAGGGGAGTGGCGGGAGCCTGGTTGAGACCCAGTACTTC.

This clonotype has at least ten counts. The J gene is TRBJ2-7, the V gene TRBV24-1, with D hard to call. Germline V gives CDR1 KGHDR, CDR2 SFDVKD. This CDR3 has 12 amino acids. Trimming removed 12 bases from V and 0 bases from J, with 11 bases in between. This CDR3 reads CAPNPASYEQYF. The CDR3, as DNA: TGTGCCCCCAACCCAGCCTCCTACGAGCAGTACTTC.

This clonotype was seen more than once but under ten times. The rearrangement links TRBV13 to TRBJ2-7; D is possibly TRBD1 or TRBD2 (5 bases each). Germline V gene lookup returns CDR1 PRHDT and CDR2 FYEKMQ (reference sequence). The CDR3 runs 15 residues. The V end was cut by 1 base, the J end by 3 bases, with 13 bases between. The CDR3, as DNA: TGTGCCAGCAGCTTAGCTCCGGGGCAGGGCTACGAGCAGTACTTC. It codes for CASSLAPGQGYEQYF.

As regards this clonotype: The conserved closing phenylalanine or tryptophan is absent in this CDR3, likely reflecting a read error. The chain has TRBV7-2 and TRBJ2-2; 8 positions agree with TRBD2. Germline CDR1 and CDR2: SGHTA and FQGNSA. The CDR3 is 14 amino acids. J was trimmed by 6 bases and V by 5 bases; bases with no gene match: 5. The CDR3 spells CASSLEREPGELFS. The CDR3 coding sequence is TGTGCCAGCAGCCTAGAGCGGGAGCCCGGGGAGCTGTTTTCT.

This clonotype was observed many times. This chain joins TRBV6-5 and TRBJ2-3; D remains unclear. This CDR3 contains 12 residues. Trimming cost V 6 bases and J 4 bases, with 8 bases left between them. Germline assignment: CDR1 MNHEY and CDR2 SVGAGI. The DNA for the CDR3 is TGTGCCAGCAGGTCCAAACCAGATACGCAGTATTTT. It encodes CASRSKPDTQYF.

Details on this clonotype: This clone may be a read error of a much larger clone one base away. The CDR3 region is CASGYRQTANTEAFF. In DNA form, the CDR3 reads TGCGCCAGCGGCTACCGACAGACCGCCAACACTGAAGCTTTCTTT. V usage is TRBV5-1 and J usage is TRBJ1-1; possibly TRBD1 for D (5 bases). Trimming cost V 7 bases and J 2 bases, with 18 bases left between them. Germline lookup yields CDR1 SGHRS and CDR2 YFSETQ. This CDR3 is 15 amino acids long.